This TCR beta chain was captured in a study of T-cell memory formation after mild COVID-19 (dated by TCRdb to the early 2020s). Background for the entire study: Most TCR sequence clusters were specific to one of the two donors. Longitudinal TCRalpha and TCRbeta repertoire sequencing tracked T-cell clones expanding and contracting after mild COVID-19 in two donors. The cohort was made up of two young adult volunteers, one female and one male, who were previously healthy. The study at large found these results: Some responding clones were detected in pre-infection memory, which suggested that pre-existing cross-reactive memory T cells had joined the SARS-CoV-2 response. Contracting CD4+ clones were found mainly in CM and EM memory subsets, while CD8+ clones were enriched in EMRA. Clones that contracted from day 15 to 85 showed balanced CD4/CD8 phenotypes, whereas a second wave of clones that expanded from day 15 to 37 leaned towards CD4+. Whether the second-wave clones peaking on day 37 were SARS-CoV-2 specific was not confirmed. Only a couple of mild cases were covered in the study, and larger cohorts including severe cases with pre-infection samples were considered necessary.

For sequencing, an Illumina NovaSeq 6000 was employed. TCRalpha and TCRbeta cDNA libraries were constructed by 5'RACE with constant-segment primers, with sample barcodes and unique molecular identifiers being introduced. RNA was extracted from every sample with Trizol reagent. The libraries were amplified in two PCR steps, and the second step added a second sample barcode and Illumina TruSeq adapters. Libraries were sequenced on an Illumina NovaSeq with 2 x 150 bp paired-end reads. Per the original workflow: The reads were demultiplexed and collapsed into UMI-guided consensus sequences using migec v1.2.7. Using mixcr v2.1.11, the UMI consensuses were aligned to TRA and TRB V and J templates and assembled into clonotypes. Clonotypes were classified as expanded or contracted when called significant by both edgeR and NoisET, with noise models trained on biological replicates. For edgeR calls, a false discovery rate-adjusted p below 0.01 and a log2 fold-change threshold of 1 were applied. As an exploratory analysis of dynamics, max-normalized trajectories of the 1000 most abundant clonotypes were examined by PCA with hierarchical clustering. The CD4 or CD8 phenotype of responding clones was assigned using the separately sequenced CD4+ and CD8+ repertoires. Starting from the raw public reads, TCRdb applied fastp trimming at Q25, assembled clones with MiXCR and retained in-frame beta chains. CDR3 protein sequences are deduplicated, and each keeps its most common genes and DNA. These V and J calls derive from TCRdb rather than the authors' analysis. Across this sample there are 150,000 or so distinct CDR3 sequences, with under 14% seen only once. The leading ten clones occupy roughly 3.8% of the sample.

Comment on this clonotype: What this receptor recognizes is not known. No base qualities exist here, and no much larger clone lies one base off it.

V is cut by 0 bases and J by 5 bases, and the space between the germline ends is 11 bases. The CDR3 measures 14 amino acids from cysteine to phenylalanine. This entry keeps only the CDR3 DNA: 42 bases, framed from base 1. The germline V gene specifies SGHTA as CDR1 and FQGNSA as CDR2. PBMCs were isolated by Ficoll-Paque density gradient centrifugation. This clonotype was sampled from a man between 18 and 29 years old who had mild COVID-19 (a few samples of this study predate the infection). The sample titles of this study are shuffled in the database, so cell type and time point are left out; the donor was told from shared clones. Sequencing input: PBMCs or a T cell subset sorted from them (not recorded which). This chain joins TRBV7-2 to TRBJ2-7; the D region possibly corresponds to TRBD1 (5 bases align). The nucleotides are TGTGCCAGCAGCTTAGCGCTGGGCAGGGACGAGCAGTACTTC. Its protein reads: CASSLALGRDEQYF.